This TCR beta chain was sequenced in a study of T cells in Graves' hyperthyroidism and ophthalmopathy. Amplification of TCR beta CDR3 regions was performed using RNA transcripts as template. Primed by the HTBI set, a first-round RT-PCR was run on the TCR CDR3. One entry per CDR3 protein, called by TCRdb with MiXCR from the multiplex PCR reads. Of about 480,000 distinct CDR3 sequences in the sample, around a fifth are singletons; the top ten hold about 49%. This CDR3 spans 13 amino acids. Trimming removed 5 bases from V and 4 bases from J, with 11 bases in between. The germline V gene encodes CDR1 SEHNR and CDR2 FQNEAQ (reference sequence). Lactation, pregnancy, other autoimmune disease or uncontrolled infection excluded patients.

The receptor's source is a woman in her 70s with Graves' ophthalmopathy. The sequenced sample was blood. The chain is built from TRBV7-9 and TRBJ1-2; D not certain. The CDR3 DNA sequence: TGTGCCAGCAGCCCCCCGGGGTTCTATGGCTACACCTTC. Its protein product is CASSPPGFYGYTF.